This entry is about one TCR beta chain. Its antigen is still unknown. The data stem from a study of CD8 T cells in ankylosing spondylitis. Study-wide findings and caveats: A CD8+ phenotype characterized the disease-linked clones, which were relatively rare in peripheral blood. In ankylosing spondylitis blood, a motif of about eight highly homologous TCR beta variants appeared characteristic. Earlier reports found some motif variants in synovial fluid and blood in reactive arthritis. Reportedly, disease-linked clones are significantly enriched in ankylosing spondylitis patients' matched synovial fluid.

CDR3 length: 16 residues. After removal of 2 bases from V and 3 bases from J, the junction contained 7 bases not matched to a gene. The germline V gene encodes CDR1 SGDLS and CDR2 YYNGEE. Making use of molecular barcodes, quantitative 5'-RACE generated TCR beta libraries. Each CDR3 protein is one row after TCRdb ran MiXCR on the 5' RACE reads. The sample shows approximately 500,000 distinct CDR3 sequences, 10% to 15% of them seen only once. Source material: blood, either unsorted or a sorted T cell fraction (not recorded which). The receptor was derived from a male donor with ankylosing spondylitis. The chain links TRBV9 to TRBJ2-5; 10 nucleotides agree with TRBD1. CDR3 sequence: CASSVTGGPTKETQYF. The CDR3 region has the DNA TGTGCCAGCAGCGTGACAGGGGGCCCAACAAAAGAGACCCAGTACTTC.